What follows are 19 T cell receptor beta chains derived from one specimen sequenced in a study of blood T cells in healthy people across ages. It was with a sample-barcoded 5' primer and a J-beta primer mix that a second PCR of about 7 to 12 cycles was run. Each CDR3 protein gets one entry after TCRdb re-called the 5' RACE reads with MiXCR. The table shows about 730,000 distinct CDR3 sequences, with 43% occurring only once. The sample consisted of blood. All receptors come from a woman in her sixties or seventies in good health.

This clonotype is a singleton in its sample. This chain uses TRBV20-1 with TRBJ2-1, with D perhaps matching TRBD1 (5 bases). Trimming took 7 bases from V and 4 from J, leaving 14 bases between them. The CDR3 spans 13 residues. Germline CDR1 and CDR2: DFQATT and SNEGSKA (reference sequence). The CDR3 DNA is TGCAGTGTTCCGGTACAGGAATACAATGAGCAGTTCTTC. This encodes CSVPVQEYNEQFF.

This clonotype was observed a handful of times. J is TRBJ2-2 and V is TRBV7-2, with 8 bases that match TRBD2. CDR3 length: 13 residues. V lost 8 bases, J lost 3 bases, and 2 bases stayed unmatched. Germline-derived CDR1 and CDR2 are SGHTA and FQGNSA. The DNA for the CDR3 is TGTGCCAGCGGGACTAGACACACCGGGGAGCTGTTTTTT. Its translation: CASGTRHTGELFF.

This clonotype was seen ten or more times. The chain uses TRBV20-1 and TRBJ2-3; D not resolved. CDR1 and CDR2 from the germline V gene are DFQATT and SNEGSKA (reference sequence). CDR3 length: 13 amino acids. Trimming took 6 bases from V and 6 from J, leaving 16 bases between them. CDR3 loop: CSANNLISDTQYF. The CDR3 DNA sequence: TGCAGTGCCAACAATCTAATTTCGGATACGCAGTATTTT.

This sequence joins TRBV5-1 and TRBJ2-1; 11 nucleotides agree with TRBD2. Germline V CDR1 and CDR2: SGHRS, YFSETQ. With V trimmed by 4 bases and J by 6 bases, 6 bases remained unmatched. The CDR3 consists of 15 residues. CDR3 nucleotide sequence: TGCGCCAGCAGCATATCCGGGACTAGCGGCAATGAGCAGTTCTTC. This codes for CASSISGTSGNEQFF.

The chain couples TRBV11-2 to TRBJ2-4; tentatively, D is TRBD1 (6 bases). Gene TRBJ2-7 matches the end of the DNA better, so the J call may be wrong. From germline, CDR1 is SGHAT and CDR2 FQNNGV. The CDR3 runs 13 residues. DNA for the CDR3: TGTGCCAGCAGCTATAGTACAGGGAACGAGCAGTACTTC. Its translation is CASSYSTGNEQYF.

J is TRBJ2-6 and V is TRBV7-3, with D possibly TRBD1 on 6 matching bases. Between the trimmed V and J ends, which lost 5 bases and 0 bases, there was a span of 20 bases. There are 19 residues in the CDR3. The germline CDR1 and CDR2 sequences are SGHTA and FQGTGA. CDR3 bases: TGTGCCAGCAGCCCATCATCCGGTAGGGGGATCTCTGGGGCCAACGTCCTGACTTTC. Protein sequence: CASSPSSGRGISGANVLTF.

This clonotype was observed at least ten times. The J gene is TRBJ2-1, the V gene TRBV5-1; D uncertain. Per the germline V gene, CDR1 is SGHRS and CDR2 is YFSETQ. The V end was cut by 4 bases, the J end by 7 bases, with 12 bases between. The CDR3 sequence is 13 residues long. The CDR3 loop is CASSTGQINEQFF. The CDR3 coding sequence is TGCGCCAGCAGCACGGGCCAGATTAATGAGCAGTTCTTC.

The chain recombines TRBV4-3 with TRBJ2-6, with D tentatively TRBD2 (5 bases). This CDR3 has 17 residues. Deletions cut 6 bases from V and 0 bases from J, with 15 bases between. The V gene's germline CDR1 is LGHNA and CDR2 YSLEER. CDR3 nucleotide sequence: TGCGCCAGCAGTCCTGAGGGTGTAGGCTCTGGGGCCAACGTCCTGACTTTC. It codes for CASSPEGVGSGANVLTF.

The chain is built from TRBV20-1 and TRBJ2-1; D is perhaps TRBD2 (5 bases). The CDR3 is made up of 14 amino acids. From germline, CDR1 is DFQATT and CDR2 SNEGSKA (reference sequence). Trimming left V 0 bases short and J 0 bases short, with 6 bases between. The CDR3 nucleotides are TGCAGTGCTAGAGAAGGGAGCTCCTACAATGAGCAGTTCTTC. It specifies CSAREGSSYNEQFF.

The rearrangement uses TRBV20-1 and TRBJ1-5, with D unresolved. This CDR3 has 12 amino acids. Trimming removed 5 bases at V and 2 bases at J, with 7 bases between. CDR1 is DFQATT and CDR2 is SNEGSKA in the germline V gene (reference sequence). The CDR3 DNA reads TGCAGTGCTTTCCCGGGCAATCAGCCCCAGCATTTT. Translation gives CSAFPGNQPQHF.

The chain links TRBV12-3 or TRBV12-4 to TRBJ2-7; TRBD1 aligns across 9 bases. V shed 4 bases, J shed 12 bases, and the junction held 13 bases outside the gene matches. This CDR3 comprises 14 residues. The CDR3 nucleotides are TGTGCCAGCAGTTCGGGACAGGGATTCTTACGTTGGTACTTC. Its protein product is CASSSGQGFLRWYF.

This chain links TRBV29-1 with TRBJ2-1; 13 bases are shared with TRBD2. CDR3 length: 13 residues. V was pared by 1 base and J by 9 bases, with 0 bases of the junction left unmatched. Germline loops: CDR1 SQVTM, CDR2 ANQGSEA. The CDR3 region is CSVEGTSGSEQFF. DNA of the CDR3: TGCAGCGTTGAAGGGACTAGCGGGAGTGAGCAGTTCTTC.

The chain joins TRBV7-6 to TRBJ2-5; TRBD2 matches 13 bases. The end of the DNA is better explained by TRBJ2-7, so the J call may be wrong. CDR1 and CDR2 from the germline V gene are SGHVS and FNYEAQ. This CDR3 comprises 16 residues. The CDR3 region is CASSLGTSGIPYEQYF. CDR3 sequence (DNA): TGTGCCAGCAGCTTGGGGACTAGCGGGATCCCCTACGAGCAGTACTTC.

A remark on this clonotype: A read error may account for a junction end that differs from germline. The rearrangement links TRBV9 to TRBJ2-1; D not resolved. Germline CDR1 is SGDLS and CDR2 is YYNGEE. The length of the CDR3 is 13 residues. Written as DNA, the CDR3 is TGTGCCAGCAGCGGGAGCTCCTACAATGGGCAGTTCTTC. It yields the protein CASSGSSYNGQFF. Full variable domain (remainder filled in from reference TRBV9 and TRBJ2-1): DSGVTQTPKHLITATGQRVTLRCSPRSGDLSVYWYQQSLDQGLQFLIQYYNGEERAKGNILERFSAQQFPDLHSELNLSSLELGDSALYFCASSGSSYNGQFFGPGTRLTVL.

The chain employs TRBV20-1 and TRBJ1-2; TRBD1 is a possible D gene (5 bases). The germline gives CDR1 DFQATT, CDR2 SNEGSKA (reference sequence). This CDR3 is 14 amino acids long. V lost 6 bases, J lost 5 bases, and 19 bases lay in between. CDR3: CSAREGSGLYGYTF. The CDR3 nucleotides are TGCAGTGCAAGGGAGGGGTCGGGCCTATATGGCTACACCTTC.

The CDR3 reads CASSRWGQTGEQYF. In DNA, the CDR3 is TGTGCCAGCAGCAGATGGGGACAGACGGGCGAGCAGTACTTC. The V gene is TRBV7-2, the J gene TRBJ2-7; 7 bases align to TRBD1. Trimming removed 5 bases from V and 6 bases from J; junction bases left unmatched: 10. The CDR3 loop spans 14 amino acids. In germline, CDR1 is SGHTA, CDR2 FQGNSA.

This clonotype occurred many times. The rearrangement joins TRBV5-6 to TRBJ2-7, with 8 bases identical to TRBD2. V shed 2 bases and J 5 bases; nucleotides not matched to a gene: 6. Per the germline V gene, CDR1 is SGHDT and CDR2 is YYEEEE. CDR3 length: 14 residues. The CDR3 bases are TGTGCCAGCAGCTTTTCCGGGACTAGTGACGAGCAGTACTTC. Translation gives CASSFSGTSDEQYF. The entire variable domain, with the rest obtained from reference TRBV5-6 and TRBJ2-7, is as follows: DAGVTQSPTHLIKTRGQQVTLRCSPKSGHDTVSWYQQALGQGPQFIFQYYEEEERQRGNFPDRFSGHQFPNYSSELNVNALLLGDSALYLCASSFSGTSDEQYFGPGTRLTVT.

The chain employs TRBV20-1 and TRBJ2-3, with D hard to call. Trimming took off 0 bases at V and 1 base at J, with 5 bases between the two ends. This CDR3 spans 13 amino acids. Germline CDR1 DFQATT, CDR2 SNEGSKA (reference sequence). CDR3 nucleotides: TGCAGTGCTAGAGATCAACGCACAGATACGCAGTATTTT. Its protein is CSARDQRTDTQYF.

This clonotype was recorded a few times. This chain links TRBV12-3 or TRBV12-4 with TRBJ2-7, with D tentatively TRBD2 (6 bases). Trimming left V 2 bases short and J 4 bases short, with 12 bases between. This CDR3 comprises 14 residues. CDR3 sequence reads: CASSLSSGVYEQYF. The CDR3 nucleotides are TGTGCCAGCAGTTTAAGTAGCGGAGTTTACGAGCAGTACTTC.